The entry below describes one T cell receptor (beta chain). The V segment lost 4 bases and the J segment 8 bases; nucleotides outside the gene matches: 12. The germline gives CDR1 SNHLY, CDR2 FYNNEI. The CDR3 is 16 amino acids. This sample stems from a study of blood T cell repertoires in COVID-19. Across the whole study: Acute and convalescent COVID-19 specimens originated in the United States, Italy and Spain.

Patients in Seattle were enrolled during active infection, then followed longitudinally. Per the original methods: The assay estimated nucleated cells by amplifying reference gene primers. Clones were read by immunoSEQ multiplex PCR, and TCRdb kept only the in-frame ones, dropping some. V, J and clone size are those of that table, while D and trimming were read from the DNA. The sample lists about 160,000 clones, about 85% seen once, with 6.5% to 7.5% in the top ten. The rearrangement uses TRBV2 and TRBJ1-4, with 8 bases matching TRBD1. Sequencing was carried out using peripheral blood. The TCR comes from a man older than 75 with COVID-19, enrolled during active disease. CDR3 DNA: TGTGCCAGCAGTGTGGACAGGGTACCGGGATCCGAAAAACTGTTTTTT. This gives the protein CASSVDRVPGSEKLFF.